This TCR beta chain was identified during a study of neurological immune-mediated disorders. Notes on the study in general: CDR3 amino acid sequences found in expanded clones were never shared across subjects, suggesting private repertoires in all groups.

This clonotype has at least ten counts. No antigen is known for it. From the 5' RACE reads, TCRdb called clonotypes with MiXCR, one entry per CDR3 protein. The sample has fewer than 50,000 distinct CDR3 sequences, approximately 13% seen once. Time point of the sample: longitudinal time-point 3. A blood bank in Maryland, USA, provided the volunteers who served as healthy controls. Sequencing was performed on PBMCs. The clonotype originates from a man aged 25 to 40 in good health.

CDR3: CASSKDGEQYF. As DNA, the CDR3 is TGTGCCAGCAGCAAGGACGGGGAGCAGTACTTC. J is TRBJ2-7 and V is TRBV21-1. TRBV21-1 is described as a pseudogene. The CDR3 is 11 amino acids.